This T cell receptor beta chain was captured in a study of blood T cells in healthy people across ages. Study in general: With template switching, about one barcoded beta molecule was captured per two T cells.

Study-wide results and limits: Age brought a roughly linear fall in TCR beta diversity measured per million T cells. PBMCs that were unsorted prevented a conclusive naive versus antigen-experienced comparison. A greater number of naive CD4+ cells and higher diversity distinguished long-lived donors from aged donors.

Primed by a sample-barcoded 5' primer and a J-beta primer mix, a second PCR proceeded for about 6 to 12 cycles. MiXCR, run by TCRdb on the 5' RACE reads, gives a single entry per CDR3 protein. Of 700,000 to 800,000 distinct CDR3 sequences detected, roughly 45% appear once; the ten largest clones hold 20% to 25%. CDR3 size: 15 residues. Germline trimming cut 6 bases from V and 1 base from J; bases unmatched to any gene: 8. CDR1 is DFQATT, CDR2 SNEGSKA, per germline (reference sequence). On this clonotype: The antigen remains undetermined.

The sequence derives from a woman aged 55-70 years in good health. The material sequenced was blood. The chain joins TRBV20-1 to TRBJ2-3, with 9 bases lining up with TRBD1. CDR3 region: CSALDWDRGTDTQYF. The CDR3 DNA is TGCAGTGCATTAGATTGGGACAGGGGCACAGATACGCAGTATTTT.